The present T cell receptor (beta chain) was sequenced within a study of shared clonotypes between healthy human individuals. CDR1 is SNHLY, CDR2 FYNNEI, per germline. The V and J ends lost 7 bases and 4 bases respectively, with 16 bases between them. The CDR3 is made up of 15 amino acids. The CD4+ fraction was divided into a CD45RA+ naive subset and a CD45RA-negative memory subset. The assay was carried out at the deep level. Genomic DNA of each subset was evenly split across several immunoSEQ plates. Repertoires were generated with immunoSEQ multiplex PCR, while TCRdb's copy carries only in-frame clones and drops some. The sample carries 150,000 to 200,000 clones, about 93% recorded once.

The chain uses TRBV2 and TRBJ2-2; a weak D match, TRBD1 (5 bases). This receptor was obtained from a young woman in good health. Sequenced material: naive CD4+ T cells sorted from blood. Regarding subset: CD45RA+ positively selected. The CDR3 DNA follows: TGTGCCAGCACAATGGGGCTCCCGGGCACCGGGGAGCTGTTTTTT. It encodes CASTMGLPGTGELFF.